The entry that follows covers one TCR beta chain sequence. Its target is not known. The germline gives CDR1 SGHVS, CDR2 FQNEAQ. The CDR3 totals 13 residues. The V and J ends lost 5 bases and 0 bases respectively, with 8 bases between them. The data were taken from a study of chemoradiotherapy in HPV16-positive cancers. At the level of the study: Candidate HPV-specific T-cell clones and common TCR motifs came from functional assays in a couple of HPV16-positive patients.

Repeated repertoire sampling spanned the course of chemoradiotherapy. Assay used: immunoSEQ multiplex PCR; TCRdb lists only in-frame clones, some missing. The repertoire holds fewer than 15,000 clones, with 60% to 80% as singletons. Study findings and constraints: HPV-responsive T-cell expansion during chemoradiotherapy was linked to improved recurrence-free survival in HPV16-positive patients. Candidate HPV-specific clones and E7-related TCR motifs grew in tumor during treatment.

The rearrangement uses TRBV7-8 and TRBJ2-7; either TRBD1 or TRBD2 may supply D (5 bases each). The sample was taken from a patient who underwent chemoradiotherapy. The receptor was derived from a human donor with HPV-associated anogenital cancer. CDR3 protein: CASSQGDSYEQYF. DNA of the CDR3: TGTGCCAGCAGCCAGGGAGACTCCTACGAGCAGTACTTC. The variable domain in full, with the rest retrieved from reference TRBV7-8 and TRBJ2-7, is GAGVSQSPRYKVAKRGQDVALRCDPISGHVSLFWYQQALGQGPEFLTYFQNEAQLDKSGLPSDRFFAERPEGSVSTLKIQRTQQEDSAVYLCASSQGDSYEQYFGPGTRLTVT.